A selection of T cell receptor beta chains follows, all from one sample in a study of read filtering for tumor transcriptome and immune sequencing. TCRdb ran MiXCR on the reads and lists one entry per CDR3 protein. The data show over 55,000 distinct CDR3 sequences, with more than 11% seen just once and around 45% held by the top ten. Sequenced input: a population of CD138-negative cells sorted from bone marrow. The source of these receptors is a donor aged 40 or older with multiple myeloma. Both conserved end residues are part of each CDR3. Each record gives: D gene, clone size, V gene, J gene, CDR3 protein, CDR3 DNA. D genes are given only for firm matches. Clone size is shown for a subset of rows, as once, few, many or a class of expanded clone.

D: TRBD1
size: many
V: TRBV20-1
J: TRBJ1-1
CDR3: CSARLQGALETEAFF
DNA: TGCAGTGCTAGGCTACAGGGGGCGCTGGAAACTGAAGCTTTCTTT

D: NA
size: many
V: TRBV7-9
J: TRBJ2-1
CDR3: CASSLSDPTGNEQFF
DNA: TGTGCCAGCAGCTTATCGGACCCGACGGGCAATGAGCAGTTCTTC

D: NA
size: NA
V: TRBV27
J: TRBJ2-3
CDR3: CASSPGADTQYF
DNA: TGTGCCAGCAGTCCTGGCGCAGATACGCAGTATTTT

D: NA
size: many
V: TRBV5-1
J: TRBJ2-2
CDR3: CASSLVGGSNTGELFF
DNA: TGCGCCAGCAGCTTGGTGGGAGGTTCGAACACCGGGGAGCTGTTTTTT

D: NA
size: NA
V: TRBV6-2/TRBV6-3
J: TRBJ1-1
CDR3: CASQALNTEAFF
DNA: TGTGCCAGTCAGGCCCTGAACACTGAAGCTTTCTTT

D: NA
size: many
V: TRBV12-3/TRBV12-4
J: TRBJ1-6
CDR3: CASSLRIWDGSPLHF
DNA: TGTGCCAGCAGTTTAAGGATATGGGACGGTTCACCCCTCCACTTT

D: TRBD2
size: NA
V: TRBV4-1
J: TRBJ2-1
CDR3: CASSQRSGRAWDEQFF
DNA: TGCGCCAGCAGCCAGAGAAGCGGGAGGGCCTGGGATGAGCAGTTCTTC

D: TRBD2
size: many
V: TRBV6-5
J: TRBJ2-2
CDR3: CASSYSSGSAGELFF
DNA: TGTGCCAGCAGTTACTCTAGCGGGAGTGCCGGGGAGCTGTTTTTT

D: TRBD1
size: many
V: TRBV20-1
J: TRBJ1-6
CDR3: CSARPGGVSYNSPLHF
DNA: TGCAGTGCTAGGCCAGGGGGAGTCTCCTATAATTCACCCCTCCACTTT

D: TRBD1
size: many
V: TRBV9
J: TRBJ2-7
CDR3: CASSAADRGLNF
DNA: TGTGCCAGCAGCGCGGCGGACAGGGGGTTGAACTTC

D: NA
size: many
V: TRBV5-4
J: TRBJ2-6
CDR3: CASSLGDWGTSGANVLTF
DNA: TGTGCCAGCAGCCTGGGGGACTGGGGGACCTCTGGGGCCAACGTCCTGACTTTC

D: TRBD2
size: NA
V: TRBV28
J: TRBJ2-7
CDR3: CASSPMTSGRFYEQYF
DNA: TGTGCCAGCAGTCCGATGACTAGCGGGAGGTTCTACGAGCAGTACTTC

D: NA
size: NA
V: TRBV19
J: TRBJ2-3
CDR3: CASSISGASADTQYF
DNA: TGTGCCAGTAGTATCTCAGGGGCGAGCGCAGATACGCAGTATTTT

D: NA
size: NA
V: TRBV7-8
J: TRBJ2-7
CDR3: CASSPSEDVSYF
DNA: TGTGCCAGCAGCCCGTCAGAGGACGTTTCGTACTTC

D: TRBD2
size: many
V: TRBV7-2
J: TRBJ2-5
CDR3: CASSTWTSGGKETQYF
DNA: TGTGCCAGCAGCACCTGGACTAGCGGAGGGAAAGAGACCCAGTACTTC

D: TRBD2
size: many
V: TRBV7-3
J: TRBJ2-1
CDR3: CASSKGGQRSSYNEQFF
DNA: TGTGCCAGCAGCAAGGGAGGGCAGCGTAGCTCCTACAATGAGCAGTTCTTC

D: TRBD1
size: few
V: TRBV7-9
J: TRBJ2-7
CDR3: CASSPRDRGIYEQYF
DNA: TGTGCCAGCAGCCCACGGGACAGGGGTATTTACGAGCAGTACTTC

D: TRBD2
size: many
V: TRBV29-1
J: TRBJ2-1
CDR3: CSVEGTSGGYSYNEQSF
DNA: TGCAGCGTTGAAGGGACTAGCGGGGGGTACTCCTACAATGAGCAGTCCTTC

D: TRBD1
size: many
V: TRBV5-1
J: TRBJ2-6
CDR3: CASSPGTVITGANVLTF
DNA: TGCGCCAGCAGCCCAGGGACAGTTATTACTGGGGCCAACGTCCTGACTTTC

D: NA
size: many
V: TRBV5-6
J: TRBJ2-7
CDR3: CASSPEGQRVTYEQYF
DNA: TGTGCCAGCAGCCCGGAGGGCCAGCGGGTTACCTACGAGCAGTACTTC

D: TRBD1
size: many
V: TRBV20-1
J: TRBJ2-1
CDR3: CSARDLGQVTNEQFF
DNA: TGCAGTGCTAGAGATTTGGGACAGGTTACGAATGAGCAGTTCTTC

D: NA
size: NA
V: TRBV4-3
J: TRBJ1-2
CDR3: CASSQEGLANPGLYGYTF
DNA: TGCGCCAGCAGCCAAGAAGGGCTTGCCAACCCTGGACTCTATGGCTACACCTTC

D: TRBD2
size: many
V: TRBV7-6
J: TRBJ2-1
CDR3: CASSLSPGLAGVDEQFF
DNA: TGTGCCAGCAGCTTAAGTCCGGGACTAGCGGGAGTTGATGAGCAGTTCTTC

D: NA
size: many
V: TRBV7-3
J: TRBJ2-5
CDR3: CASSLQGGKETQYF
DNA: TGTGCCAGCAGCTTACAGGGTGGAAAAGAGACCCAGTACTTC

D: NA
size: few
V: TRBV5-5
J: TRBJ2-1
CDR3: CASSFQGGGYNEQFF
DNA: TGTGCCAGCAGCTTCCAGGGGGGGGGCTACAATGAGCAGTTCTTC

D: TRBD2
size: many
V: TRBV12-3/TRBV12-4
J: TRBJ2-2
CDR3: CASRRLAGVSRELFF
DNA: TGTGCCAGCAGGAGACTAGCGGGAGTTTCCCGGGAGCTGTTTTTT

D: NA
size: many
V: TRBV6-2/TRBV6-3
J: TRBJ1-5
CDR3: CASSYLGSNQPQHF
DNA: TGTGCCAGCAGTTACCTGGGGAGCAATCAGCCCCAGCATTTT

D: NA
size: many
V: TRBV19
J: TRBJ2-1
CDR3: CASSSGVWNYNEQFF
DNA: TGTGCCAGTAGTTCGGGGGTGTGGAACTACAATGAGCAGTTCTTC

D: TRBD2
size: many
V: TRBV20-1
J: TRBJ2-1
CDR3: CSAPGRSNYNEQFF
DNA: TGCAGTGCTCCCGGGAGGTCCAATTACAATGAGCAGTTCTTC

D: TRBD1
size: many
V: TRBV20-1
J: TRBJ1-1
CDR3: CSANRDRDTEAFF
DNA: TGCAGTGCGAACCGGGACAGGGATACTGAAGCTTTCTTT

D: TRBD2
size: many
V: TRBV20-1
J: TRBJ2-1
CDR3: CSARVGTSGTFYNEQFF
DNA: TGCAGTGCTAGAGTTGGGACTAGCGGAACCTTCTACAATGAGCAGTTCTTC

D: TRBD2
size: NA
V: TRBV6-5
J: TRBJ2-1
CDR3: CASMHRGVQYNEQFF
DNA: TGTGCCAGCATGCACCGGGGGGTTCAGTACAATGAGCAGTTCTTC

D: NA
size: many
V: TRBV7-9
J: TRBJ1-4
CDR3: CASSLRAGNEKLFF
DNA: TGTGCCAGCAGCTTAAGGGCAGGAAATGAAAAACTGTTTTTT

D: TRBD1
size: many
V: TRBV12-5
J: TRBJ2-1
CDR3: CASGLPTGQGRYNEQFF
DNA: TGTGCTAGTGGTTTGCCTACGGGACAGGGTCGATACAATGAGCAGTTCTTC

D: TRBD2
size: many
V: TRBV20-1
J: TRBJ2-1
CDR3: CSAKRLAGGYNEQFF
DNA: TGCAGTGCTAAACGACTAGCGGGAGGGTACAATGAGCAGTTCTTC

D: TRBD2
size: NA
V: TRBV20-1
J: TRBJ2-3
CDR3: CSASPNGLAGTDTQYF
DNA: TGCAGTGCTAGCCCGAACGGGCTAGCGGGCACAGATACGCAGTATTTT

D: TRBD1
size: NA
V: TRBV6-6
J: TRBJ2-7
CDR3: CASSYLGPEDRGRVGGLPFHEQYF
DNA: TGTGCCAGCAGTTACCTGGGCCCAGAGGACAGGGGGCGAGTAGGAGGCTTACCTTTCCACGAGCAGTACTTC

D: NA
size: many
V: TRBV29-1
J: TRBJ1-2
CDR3: CSVATPRDGYTF
DNA: TGCAGCGTTGCCACCCCACGGGACGGCTACACCTTC

D: TRBD1
size: NA
V: TRBV5-1
J: TRBJ1-5
CDR3: CASSLGDRGNQPQHF
DNA: TGCGCCAGCAGCTTGGGCGACAGGGGAAATCAGCCCCAGCATTTT

D: TRBD1
size: many
V: TRBV20-1
J: TRBJ1-1
CDR3: CSAAGQGIMNTEAFF
DNA: TGCAGTGCTGCGGGACAGGGTATCATGAACACTGAAGCTTTCTTT

D: NA
size: many
V: TRBV7-2
J: TRBJ1-1
CDR3: CASSFGVIGGRNTEAFF
DNA: TGTGCCAGCAGCTTTGGGGTAATAGGGGGGCGGAACACTGAAGCTTTCTTT

D: NA
size: many
V: TRBV6-5
J: TRBJ2-5
CDR3: CASSSVSAGARTQYF
DNA: TGTGCCAGCAGTTCGGTTTCTGCCGGAGCGCGGACCCAGTACTTC

D: TRBD1
size: many
V: TRBV25-1
J: TRBJ2-3
CDR3: CASSGQGKDTQYF
DNA: TGTGCCAGTTCGGGACAGGGGAAAGATACGCAGTATTTT

D: TRBD1
size: few
V: TRBV30
J: TRBJ1-1
CDR3: CAWKWTGRMNTEAFF
DNA: TGTGCCTGGAAATGGACAGGCCGCATGAACACTGAAGCTTTCTTT

D: NA
size: many
V: TRBV20-1
J: TRBJ2-7
CDR3: CSANEGGSHEQYF
DNA: TGCAGTGCCAACGAGGGGGGGTCCCACGAGCAGTACTTC

D: TRBD2
size: once
V: TRBV20-1
J: TRBJ2-1
CDR3: CSVHGRESYNEQLF
DNA: TGCAGTGTCCATGGGCGGGAGTCCTACAATGAGCAGTTATTC

D: TRBD2
size: many
V: TRBV13
J: TRBJ2-5
CDR3: CASSPRTSGSFETQYF
DNA: TGTGCCAGCAGCCCCCGGACTAGCGGGAGCTTCGAGACCCAGTACTTC

D: NA
size: NA
V: TRBV6-2/TRBV6-3
J: TRBJ1-1
CDR3: CASRGPGYTEGFF
DNA: TGTGCCAGCAGGGGGCCAGGGTACACTGAAGGTTTCTTT

D: NA
size: many
V: TRBV20-1
J: TRBJ2-1
CDR3: CSAKHGANEQFF
DNA: TGCAGTGCTAAACACGGGGCCAATGAGCAGTTCTTC

D: TRBD2
size: NA
V: TRBV5-1
J: TRBJ2-3
CDR3: CASQLTSGLTDTQYF
DNA: TGCGCCAGCCAACTGACTAGCGGTCTCACAGATACGCAGTATTTT

D: TRBD2
size: many
V: TRBV18
J: TRBJ2-1
CDR3: CASSPYGLAGEQFF
DNA: TGTGCCAGCTCACCATATGGACTAGCGGGAGAGCAGTTCTTC

D: TRBD2
size: many
V: TRBV5-6
J: TRBJ2-7
CDR3: CASSPAGGTYEQYF
DNA: TGTGCCAGCAGCCCGGCGGGAGGGACCTACGAGCAGTACTTC

D: NA
size: few
V: TRBV24-1
J: TRBJ1-1
CDR3: CATSDTRHGSTEAFF
DNA: TGTGCCACCAGTGATACCCGACATGGGAGCACTGAAGCTTTCTTT

D: TRBD1
size: many
V: TRBV7-9
J: TRBJ1-2
CDR3: CASSLGGQGASYGYTF
DNA: TGTGCCAGCAGCTTAGGGGGCCAGGGGGCTTCCTATGGCTACACCTTC

D: TRBD2
size: many
V: TRBV12-3/TRBV12-4
J: TRBJ2-1
CDR3: CASSGGLAGLLRSYNEQFF
DNA: TGTGCCAGCAGTGGGGGACTAGCGGGGCTCCTGCGCTCCTACAATGAGCAGTTCTTC

D: NA
size: NA
V: TRBV20-1
J: TRBJ2-6
CDR3: CSAGVVMIGANVLTF
DNA: TGCAGTGCTGGAGTTGTGATGATTGGGGCCAACGTCCTGACTTTC

D: NA
size: many
V: TRBV29-1
J: TRBJ2-5
CDR3: CSVEAQKKETQYF
DNA: TGCAGCGTTGAGGCCCAGAAGAAAGAGACCCAGTACTTC

D: NA
size: NA
V: TRBV29-1
J: TRBJ2-1
CDR3: CSVDPTDREGEQFF
DNA: TGTAGCGTTGATCCAACCGACAGGGAGGGTGAGCAGTTCTTC

D: NA
size: NA
V: TRBV4-1
J: TRBJ1-5
CDR3: CASSQEGGSDTLIQPQHF
DNA: TGCGCCAGCAGCCAAGAAGGCGGATCGGATACTTTAATCCAGCCCCAGCATTTT